These T cell receptor beta chains were read from a single sample in a study of OX40 agonist ivuxolimab in advanced cancers. TCRdb keeps only in-frame clones here, not all; method: immunoSEQ multiplex PCR. This sample yields tens of thousands of clones, of which 75% to 85% are seen a single time; approximately 15% belongs to the top ten. Here the sequenced sample was CD4+ or CD8+ T cells sorted from blood, taken in a trial of the OX40 agonist ivuxolimab. All receptors derive from an adult with an advanced solid tumor such as melanoma, head and neck, liver or kidney cancer. CDR3s include the opening cysteine and the closing phenylalanine or tryptophan.

v_gene | len | CDR3aa
TRBV27 | 14 | CASSLWGGTETQYF
TRBV6-5 | 12 | CASRGTSGEQFF
TRBV9 | 17 | CASSVSDSNSYNYGYTF
TRBV15 | 14 | CATEGQRLHGEQFF
TRBV27 | 14 | CASREVYSNQPQHF
TRBV11-2 | 11 | CASSSGQFAFF
TRBV21-1 | 16 | CASSKEVGQGANEQFF
TRBV5-4 | 15 | CASSIGTEASYEQYF
TRBV10-1 | 13 | CASSEQGANEQFF
TRBV7-9 | 13 | CASSLQGFDGYTF
TRBV6-6 | 15 | CASSTNEGATEKLFF
TRBV25-1 | 11 | CASRLSYEQYF
TRBV15 | 17 | CATSRDLITGGGYEQYF
TRBV6-1 | 16 | CASSEAMLVSYTEAFF
TRBV20-1 | 11 | CSARVTGEAFF
TRBV6-5 | 15 | CASRGDRQGYYGYTF
TRBV4-1 | 17 | CASSQGGFGVTENGYTF
TRBV6-5 | 13 | CASSYYSSNEQFF
TRBV30 | 12 | CAWAQGIEKLFF
TRBV27 | 14 | CASTQWGPQETQYF
TRBV6-6 | 15 | CASTIDRGLYQPQHF
TRBV5-6 | 17 | CASSFGVTVTRQETQYF
TRBV5-5 | 14 | CASSHWAGNYEQYF
TRBV7-9 | 13 | CASSATANYEQYF
TRBV18 | 11 | CASTVGEGYTF
TRBV6-5 | 15 | CASSFSEETGSEQFF
TRBV15 | 16 | CATSRVRGASLYEQYF
TRBV4-1 | 16 | CASSLGQADTRETQYF